This is a list of T cell receptor beta chains from one sample in a study of blood T cell repertoires in COVID-19. TCRdb's table, derived via immunoSEQ multiplex PCR, lists solely in-frame clones and lacks some. Of about 68,000 clones in the sample, approximately 91% were seen once. What was sequenced was peripheral blood. These receptors came from a man aged 50 or older with COVID-19, enrolled during active disease. Each CDR3 is given with its conserved first and last residue. Each record gives: J gene, V gene, CDR3 protein.

TRBJ2-1 | TRBV11-3 | CASSVQGAQGNEQFF
TRBJ2-1 | TRBV14 | CASSQGTSGDQSSYNEQFF
TRBJ1-4 | TRBV10-3 | CAIRDSATNEKLFF
TRBJ2-2 | TRBV5-1 | CASSLARAGGTGELFF
TRBJ1-2 | TRBV14 | CASSQLGQGTLHTF
TRBJ2-1 | TRBV3-1/TRBV3-2 | CASSQGIAALYNEQFF
TRBJ2-3 | TRBV19 | CASSIGGAGAATDTQYF
TRBJ2-7 | TRBV29-1 | CSVRQGAYEQYF
TRBJ2-5 | TRBV9 | CASQGAIQETQYF
TRBJ2-5 | TRBV3-1/TRBV3-2 | CASSPLQETQYF
TRBJ2-1 | TRBV4-3 | CASSHESGSGGQFF
TRBJ1-2 | TRBV29-1 | CSVTSVDTF
TRBJ2-2 | TRBV2 | CASTIDRGHGELFF
TRBJ2-3 | TRBV5-1 | CASSKGATSTDTQYF
TRBJ1-4 | TRBV30 | CAWRGTGGEKLFF
TRBJ2-5 | TRBV12-2 | CASRLRGLAGYPQETQYF
TRBJ2-1 | TRBV11-2 | CASSSRGTHYNEQFF
TRBJ1-4 | TRBV18 | CASSLMETRNEKLFF
TRBJ2-1 | TRBV24-1 | CATSDWLAGQEQFF
TRBJ1-3 | TRBV6-5 | CASSYSRGRRNTIYF
TRBJ2-3 | TRBV5-1 | CASSLEGQVGDTQYF
TRBJ1-2 | TRBV3-1/TRBV3-2 | CASSPAGQFYGYTF
TRBJ2-5 | TRBV5-1 | CASSRTVGGKQETQYF
TRBJ2-7 | TRBV27 | CASSQQGIGDTMEQYF
TRBJ2-2 | TRBV19 | CATLPRGGRGAGELFF
TRBJ1-2 | TRBV5-1 | CASSPAQGSPINYGYTF
TRBJ2-1 | TRBV30 | CAWSVRDSRDEQFF
TRBJ1-2 | TRBV28 | CASSPTGTANYGYTF
TRBJ2-5 | TRBV30 | CAWSRQSETQYF
TRBJ2-3 | TRBV7-3 | CASSPSGGYSTDTQYF
TRBJ2-7 | TRBV30 | CAWKGDTAFEQYF
TRBJ2-7 | TRBV5-1 | CASSLSRDRGYEQYF
TRBJ2-1 | TRBV15 | CATSRGTSGSHEQFF
TRBJ1-2 | TRBV14 | CASSQLAANYGYTF
TRBJ1-3 | TRBV7-2 | CASSPRHLSSGNTIYF
TRBJ1-3 | TRBV9 | CASSVAPGDGNTIYF
TRBJ2-2 | TRBV3-1/TRBV3-2 | CASSQVAGGPGELFF
TRBJ2-3 | TRBV9 | CASSGLGLATDTQYF
TRBJ2-1 | TRBV5-1 | CASSLFEWAGETYNEQFF
TRBJ2-7 | TRBV7-2 | CASSSRRDSDEQYF
TRBJ2-1 | TRBV27 | CASTFLAGANEQFF